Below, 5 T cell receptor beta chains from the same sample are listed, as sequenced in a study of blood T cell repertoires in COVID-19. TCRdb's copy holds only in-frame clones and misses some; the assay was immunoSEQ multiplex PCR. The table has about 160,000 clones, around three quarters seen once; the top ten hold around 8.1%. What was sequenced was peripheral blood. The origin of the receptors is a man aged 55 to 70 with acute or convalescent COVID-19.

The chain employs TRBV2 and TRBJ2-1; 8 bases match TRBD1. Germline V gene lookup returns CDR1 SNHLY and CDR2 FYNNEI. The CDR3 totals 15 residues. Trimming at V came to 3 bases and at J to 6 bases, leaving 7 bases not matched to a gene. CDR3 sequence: CASSDTETGVNEQFF. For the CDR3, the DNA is TGTGCCAGCAGTGACACCGAGACAGGGGTCAATGAGCAGTTCTTC.

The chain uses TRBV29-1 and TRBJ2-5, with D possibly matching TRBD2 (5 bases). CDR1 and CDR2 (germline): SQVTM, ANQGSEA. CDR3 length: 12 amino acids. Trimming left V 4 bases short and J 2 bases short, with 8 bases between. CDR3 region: CSVVEVQETQYF. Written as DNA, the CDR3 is TGCAGCGTTGTGGAGGTTCAAGAGACCCAGTACTTC. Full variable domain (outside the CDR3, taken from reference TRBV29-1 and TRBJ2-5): SAVISQKPSRDICQRGTSLTIQCQVDSQVTMMFWYRQQPGQSLTLIATANQGSEATYESGFVIDKFPISRPNLTFSTLTVSNMSPEDSSIYLCSVVEVQETQYFGPGTRLLVL.

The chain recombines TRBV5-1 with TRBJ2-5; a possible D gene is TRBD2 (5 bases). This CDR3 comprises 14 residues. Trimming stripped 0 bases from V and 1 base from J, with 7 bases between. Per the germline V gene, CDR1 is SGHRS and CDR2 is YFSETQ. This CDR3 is CASSLGGIQETQYF. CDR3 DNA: TGCGCCAGCAGCTTGGGAGGGATCCAAGAGACCCAGTACTTC.

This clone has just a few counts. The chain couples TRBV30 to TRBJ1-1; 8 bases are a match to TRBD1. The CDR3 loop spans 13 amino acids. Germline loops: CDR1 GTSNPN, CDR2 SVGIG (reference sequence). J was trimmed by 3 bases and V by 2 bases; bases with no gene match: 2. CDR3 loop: CAWSKTGDTEAFF. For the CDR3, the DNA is TGTGCCTGGAGTAAGACAGGGGACACTGAAGCTTTCTTT.

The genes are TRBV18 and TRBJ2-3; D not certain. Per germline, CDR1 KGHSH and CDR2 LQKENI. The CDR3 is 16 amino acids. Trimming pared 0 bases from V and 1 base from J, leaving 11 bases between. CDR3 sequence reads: CASSPPLFRGTDTQYF. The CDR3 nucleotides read TGTGCCAGCTCACCACCCCTCTTTCGGGGCACAGATACGCAGTATTTT.